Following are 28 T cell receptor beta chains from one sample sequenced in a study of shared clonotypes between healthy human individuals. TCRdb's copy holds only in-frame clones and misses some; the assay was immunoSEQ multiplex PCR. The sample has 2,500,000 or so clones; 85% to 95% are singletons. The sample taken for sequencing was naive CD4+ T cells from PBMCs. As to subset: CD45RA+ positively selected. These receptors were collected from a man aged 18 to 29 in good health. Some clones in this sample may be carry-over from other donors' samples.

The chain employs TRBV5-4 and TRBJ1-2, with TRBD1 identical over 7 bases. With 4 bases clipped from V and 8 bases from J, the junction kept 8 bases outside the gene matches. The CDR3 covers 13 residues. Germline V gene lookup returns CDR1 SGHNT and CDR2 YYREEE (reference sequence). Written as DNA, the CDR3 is TGTGCCAGCAGCCTCCGACAGGGCGAGGGCTACACCTTC. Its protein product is CASSLRQGEGYTF.

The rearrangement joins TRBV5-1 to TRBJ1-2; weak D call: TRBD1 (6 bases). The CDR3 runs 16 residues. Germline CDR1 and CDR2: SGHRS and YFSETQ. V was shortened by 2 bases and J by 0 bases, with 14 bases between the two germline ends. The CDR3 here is CASSLDNRVTNYGYTF. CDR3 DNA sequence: TGCGCCAGCAGCTTAGATAACAGGGTTACTAACTATGGCTACACCTTC.

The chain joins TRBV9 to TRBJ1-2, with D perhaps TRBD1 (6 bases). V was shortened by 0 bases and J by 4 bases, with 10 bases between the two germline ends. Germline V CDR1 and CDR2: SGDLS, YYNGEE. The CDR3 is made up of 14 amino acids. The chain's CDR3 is CASSVDQGPYGYTF. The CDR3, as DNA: TGTGCCAGCAGCGTAGATCAGGGGCCCTATGGCTACACCTTC. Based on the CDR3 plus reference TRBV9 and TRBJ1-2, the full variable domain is DSGVTQTPKHLITATGQRVTLRCSPRSGDLSVYWYQQSLDQGLQFLIQYYNGEERAKGNILERFSAQQFPDLHSELNLSSLELGDSALYFCASSVDQGPYGYTFGSGTRLTVV.

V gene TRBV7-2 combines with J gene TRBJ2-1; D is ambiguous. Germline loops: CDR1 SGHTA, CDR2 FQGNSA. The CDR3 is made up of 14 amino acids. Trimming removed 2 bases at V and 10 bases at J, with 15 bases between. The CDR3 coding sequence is TGTGCCAGCAGCTTATCCCTGTCTGTTGGCGAGCAGTTCTTC. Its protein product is CASSLSLSVGEQFF.

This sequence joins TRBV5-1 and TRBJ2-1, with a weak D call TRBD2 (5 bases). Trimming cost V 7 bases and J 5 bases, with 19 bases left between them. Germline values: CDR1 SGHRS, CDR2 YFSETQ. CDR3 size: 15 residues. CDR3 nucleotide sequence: TGCGCCAGCGGAAACCCGGGCAAAGCGGACAATGAGCAGTTCTTC. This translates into CASGNPGKADNEQFF.

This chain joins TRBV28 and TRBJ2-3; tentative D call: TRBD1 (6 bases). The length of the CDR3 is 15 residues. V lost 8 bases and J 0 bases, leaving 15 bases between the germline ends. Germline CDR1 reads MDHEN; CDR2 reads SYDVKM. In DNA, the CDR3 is TGTGCCAGCCCGGCCCCCAGGGGAAGCACAGATACGCAGTATTTT. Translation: CASPAPRGSTDTQYF.

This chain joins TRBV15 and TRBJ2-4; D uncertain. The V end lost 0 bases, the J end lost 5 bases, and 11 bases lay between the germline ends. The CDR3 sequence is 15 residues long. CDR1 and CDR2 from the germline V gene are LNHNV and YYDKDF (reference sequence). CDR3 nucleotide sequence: TGTGCCACCAGCAGAGATCCCCGCGGAGAAAACATTCAGTACTTC. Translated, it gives CATSRDPRGENIQYF.

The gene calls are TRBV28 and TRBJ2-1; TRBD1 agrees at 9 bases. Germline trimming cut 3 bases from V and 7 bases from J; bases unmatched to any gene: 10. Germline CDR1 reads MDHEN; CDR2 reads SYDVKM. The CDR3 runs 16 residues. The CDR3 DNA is TGTGCCAGCAGTTTGTGGGCCCCGGGACAGGGTAATGAGCAGTTCTTC. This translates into CASSLWAPGQGNEQFF.

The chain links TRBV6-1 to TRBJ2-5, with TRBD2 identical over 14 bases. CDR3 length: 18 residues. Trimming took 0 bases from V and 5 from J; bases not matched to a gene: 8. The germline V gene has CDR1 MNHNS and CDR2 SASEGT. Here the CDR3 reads CASSEAFRLAGGAETQYF. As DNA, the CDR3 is TGTGCCAGCAGTGAAGCGTTTAGACTAGCGGGAGGGGCGGAGACCCAGTACTTC.

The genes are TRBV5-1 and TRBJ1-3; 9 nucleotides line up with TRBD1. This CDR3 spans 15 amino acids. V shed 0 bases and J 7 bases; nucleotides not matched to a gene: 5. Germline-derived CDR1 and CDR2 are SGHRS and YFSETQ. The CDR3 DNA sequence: TGCGCCAGCAGCTTGGCGCCCGGGACAGGGAACACCATATATTTT. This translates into CASSLAPGTGNTIYF.

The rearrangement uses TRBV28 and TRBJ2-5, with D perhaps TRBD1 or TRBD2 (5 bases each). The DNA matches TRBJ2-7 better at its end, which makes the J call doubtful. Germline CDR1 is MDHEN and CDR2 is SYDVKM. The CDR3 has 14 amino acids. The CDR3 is CASSLGTASYEQYF. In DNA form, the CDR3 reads TGTGCCAGCAGTTTGGGGACGGCCAGCTACGAGCAGTACTTC.

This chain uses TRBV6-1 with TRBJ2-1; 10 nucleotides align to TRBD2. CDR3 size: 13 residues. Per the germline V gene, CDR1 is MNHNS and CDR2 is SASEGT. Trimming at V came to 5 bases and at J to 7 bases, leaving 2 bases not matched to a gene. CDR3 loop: CASSSAGGNEQFF. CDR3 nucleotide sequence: TGTGCCAGCAGTTCAGCGGGAGGGAATGAGCAGTTCTTC.

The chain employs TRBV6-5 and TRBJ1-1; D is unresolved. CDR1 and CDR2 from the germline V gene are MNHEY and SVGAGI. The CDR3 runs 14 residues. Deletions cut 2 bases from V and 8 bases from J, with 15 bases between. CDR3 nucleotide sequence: TGTGCCAGCAGTTACGGCCCCGGAGCTCCCGAAGCTTTCTTT. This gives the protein CASSYGPGAPEAFF.

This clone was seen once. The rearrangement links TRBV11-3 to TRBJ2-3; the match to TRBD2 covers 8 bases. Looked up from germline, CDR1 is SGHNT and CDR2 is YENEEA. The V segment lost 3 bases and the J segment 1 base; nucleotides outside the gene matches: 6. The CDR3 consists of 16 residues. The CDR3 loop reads CASSFSGTDRTDTQYF. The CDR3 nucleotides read TGTGCCAGCAGCTTTAGCGGGACCGATCGCACAGATACGCAGTATTTT. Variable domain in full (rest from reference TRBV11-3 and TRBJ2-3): EAGVVQSPRYKIIEKKQPVAFWCNPISGHNTLYWYLQNLGQGPELLIRYENEEAVDDSQLPKDRFSAERLKGVDSTLKIQPAELGDSAVYLCASSFSGTDRTDTQYFGPGTRLTVL.

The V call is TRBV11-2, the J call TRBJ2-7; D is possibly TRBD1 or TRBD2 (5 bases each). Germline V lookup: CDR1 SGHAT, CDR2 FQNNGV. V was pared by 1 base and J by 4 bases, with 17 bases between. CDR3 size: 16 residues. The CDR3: CASSLVSSPGTYEQYF. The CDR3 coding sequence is TGTGCCAGCAGCTTAGTAAGTTCTCCTGGGACGTACGAGCAGTACTTC.

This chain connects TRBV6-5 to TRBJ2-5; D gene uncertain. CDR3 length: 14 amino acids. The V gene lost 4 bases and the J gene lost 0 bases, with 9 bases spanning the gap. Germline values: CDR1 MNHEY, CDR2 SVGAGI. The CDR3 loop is CASSSGQDQETQYF. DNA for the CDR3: TGTGCCAGCAGTTCGGGTCAGGACCAAGAGACCCAGTACTTC.

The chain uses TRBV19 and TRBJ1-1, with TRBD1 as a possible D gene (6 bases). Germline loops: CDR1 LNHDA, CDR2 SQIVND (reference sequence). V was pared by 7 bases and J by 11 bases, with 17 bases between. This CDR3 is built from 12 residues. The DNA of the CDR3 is TGTGCCAGTAAGGGGGACCCTAATTTGGCTTTCTTT. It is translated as CASKGDPNLAFF.

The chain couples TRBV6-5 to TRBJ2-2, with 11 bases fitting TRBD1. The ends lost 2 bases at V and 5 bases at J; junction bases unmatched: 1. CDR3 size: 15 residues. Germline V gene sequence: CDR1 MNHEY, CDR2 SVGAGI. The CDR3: CASSYGDRGTGELFF. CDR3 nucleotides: TGTGCCAGCAGTTACGGGGACAGGGGGACCGGGGAGCTGTTTTTT.

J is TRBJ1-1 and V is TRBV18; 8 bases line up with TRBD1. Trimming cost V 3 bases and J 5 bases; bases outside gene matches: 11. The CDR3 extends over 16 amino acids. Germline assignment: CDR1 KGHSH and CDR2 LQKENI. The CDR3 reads CASSPGQATGWTEAFF. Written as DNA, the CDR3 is TGTGCCAGCTCACCGGGACAGGCAACAGGTTGGACTGAAGCTTTCTTT.

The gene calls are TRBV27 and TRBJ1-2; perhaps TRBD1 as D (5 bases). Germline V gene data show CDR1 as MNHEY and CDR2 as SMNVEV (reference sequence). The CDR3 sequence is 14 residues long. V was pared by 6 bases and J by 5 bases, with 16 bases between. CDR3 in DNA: TGTGCCAGCAGCAAAGGAGGGGCGTTGTATGGCTACACCTTC. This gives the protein CASSKGGALYGYTF.

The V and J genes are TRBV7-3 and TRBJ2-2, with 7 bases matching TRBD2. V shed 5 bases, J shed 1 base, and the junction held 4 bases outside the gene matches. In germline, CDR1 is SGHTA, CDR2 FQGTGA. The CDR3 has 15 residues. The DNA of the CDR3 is TGTGCCAGCAGCCAATCTAGCGGGAACACCGGGGAGCTGTTTTTT. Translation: CASSQSSGNTGELFF.

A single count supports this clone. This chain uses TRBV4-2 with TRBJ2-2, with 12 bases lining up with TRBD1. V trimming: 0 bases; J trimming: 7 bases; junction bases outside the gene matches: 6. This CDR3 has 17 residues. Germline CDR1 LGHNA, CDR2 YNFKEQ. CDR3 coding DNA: TGTGCCAGCAGCCAAGATCAGGGACAGGGGGCTGGCGGGGAGCTGTTTTTT. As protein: CASSQDQGQGAGGELFF.

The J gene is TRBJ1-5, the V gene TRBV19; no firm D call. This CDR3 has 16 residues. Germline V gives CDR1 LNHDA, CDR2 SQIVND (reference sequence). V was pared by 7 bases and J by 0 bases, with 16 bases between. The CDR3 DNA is TGTGCCAGTAATTCTCTCACCCGCGGTAGCAATCAGCCCCAGCATTTT. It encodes CASNSLTRGSNQPQHF.

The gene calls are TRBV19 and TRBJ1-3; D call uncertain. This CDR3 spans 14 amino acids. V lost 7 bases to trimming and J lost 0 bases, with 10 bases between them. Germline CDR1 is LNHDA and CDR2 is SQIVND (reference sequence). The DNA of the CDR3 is TGTGCCAGTAAGGACGGAAGCTCTGGAAACACCATATATTTT. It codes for CASKDGSSGNTIYF.

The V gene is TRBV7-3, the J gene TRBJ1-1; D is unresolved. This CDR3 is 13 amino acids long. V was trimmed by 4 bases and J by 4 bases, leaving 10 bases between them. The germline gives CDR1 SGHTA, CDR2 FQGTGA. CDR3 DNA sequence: TGTGCCAGCAGCTCCGAAGGTCGCACTGAAGCTTTCTTT. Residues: CASSSEGRTEAFF.

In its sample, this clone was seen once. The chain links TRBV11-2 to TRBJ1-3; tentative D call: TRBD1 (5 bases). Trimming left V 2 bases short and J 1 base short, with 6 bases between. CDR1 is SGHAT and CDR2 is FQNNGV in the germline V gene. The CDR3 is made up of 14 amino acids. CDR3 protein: CASSLSGSGNTIYF. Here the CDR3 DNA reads TGTGCCAGCAGCTTATCAGGGTCTGGAAACACCATATATTTT. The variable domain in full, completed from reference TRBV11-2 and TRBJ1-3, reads EAGVAQSPRYKIIEKRQSVAFWCNPISGHATLYWYQQILGQGPKLLIQFQNNGVVDDSQLPKDRFSAERLKGVDSTLKIQPAKLEDSAVYLCASSLSGSGNTIYFGEGSWLTVV.

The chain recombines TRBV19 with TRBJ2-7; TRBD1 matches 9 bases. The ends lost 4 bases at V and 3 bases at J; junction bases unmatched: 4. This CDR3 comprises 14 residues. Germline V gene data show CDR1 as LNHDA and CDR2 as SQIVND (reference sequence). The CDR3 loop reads CASSTRDRVYEQYF. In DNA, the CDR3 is TGTGCCAGTAGTACCCGGGACAGGGTCTACGAGCAGTACTTC.

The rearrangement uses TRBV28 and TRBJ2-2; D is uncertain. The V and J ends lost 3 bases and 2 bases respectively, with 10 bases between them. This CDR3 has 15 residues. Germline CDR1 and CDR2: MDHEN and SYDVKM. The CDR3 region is CASSFNRPNTGELFF. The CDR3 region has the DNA TGTGCCAGCAGTTTTAATCGGCCTAACACCGGGGAGCTGTTTTTT.